The 10 T cell receptor beta chains reported below all come from one sample, sequenced in a study of blood T cell repertoires in COVID-19. Only in-frame clones appear in the TCRdb table, and some are missing; sequencing was by immunoSEQ multiplex PCR. The table records 250,000 to 350,000 clones, around nine tenths of them present only once. The sample consisted of PBMCs or T cells enriched from blood (not recorded which). The receptors were sampled from a woman between 25 and 40 years old who had recovered from COVID-19.

The chain's CDR3 is CATSLAGLQETQYF. The DNA of the CDR3 is TGTGCCACCAGTTTGGCGGGACTCCAAGAGACCCAGTACTTC. The chain is built from TRBV15 and TRBJ2-5, with a tentative D call TRBD2 (6 bases). CDR1 and CDR2 (germline): LNHNV, YYDKDF (reference sequence). The CDR3 runs 14 residues. V gave up 6 bases and J gave up 1 base, with 12 bases separating them.

On this clone: Other DNA sequences of this sample code for an identical CDR3. This rearrangement joins TRBV9 to TRBJ2-2; the D gene is possibly TRBD1 (5 bases). Trimming took off 2 bases at V and 4 bases at J, with 12 bases between the two ends. Germline V lookup: CDR1 SGDLS, CDR2 YYNGEE. This CDR3 spans 15 amino acids. CDR3 bases: TGTGCCAGCAGCGTTAGGGATAGGGGCACCGGGGAGCTGTTTTTT. Its translation is CASSVRDRGTGELFF.

The V gene is TRBV7-9, the J gene TRBJ2-7, with 7 bases matching TRBD1. This CDR3 is built from 15 residues. Germline values: CDR1 SEHNR, CDR2 FQNEAQ (reference sequence). Trimming removed 3 bases from V and 0 bases from J; junction bases left unmatched: 5. The DNA of the CDR3 is TGTGCCAGCAGCTTCCTGGGACAGAGCTCCTACGAGCAGTACTTC. Translated: CASSFLGQSSYEQYF.

The chain links TRBV6-6 to TRBJ2-7; D may be TRBD2 (5 bases). V dropped 5 bases and J dropped 1 base, with 15 bases sitting between them. The CDR3 is 15 residues long. CDR1 and CDR2 (germline): MNHNY, SVGAGI (reference sequence). The CDR3 DNA reads as TGTGCCAGCAGTACTCCTACTCGGGGTTCCTACGAGCAGTACTTC. Its translation is CASSTPTRGSYEQYF.

The chain employs TRBV11-1 and TRBJ2-1, with 7 nucleotides matching TRBD2. With V trimmed by 5 bases and J by 4 bases, 8 bases remained unmatched. Germline V gene data show CDR1 as SGHAT and CDR2 as FQDESV (reference sequence). The CDR3 covers 15 residues. The DNA for the CDR3 is TGTGCCAGCAGCAATACGGGGGGTGGTTACAATGAGCAGTTCTTC. This translates into CASSNTGGGYNEQFF.

The chain recombines TRBV7-9 with TRBJ2-1, with 11 bases lining up with TRBD2. CDR3 length: 16 residues. With 8 bases clipped from V and 8 bases from J, the junction kept 14 bases outside the gene matches. The germline V gene has CDR1 SEHNR and CDR2 FQNEAQ (reference sequence). The DNA of the CDR3 is TGTGCCAGCGCCTTGAACCGACTAGCGGGATCAGATGAGCAGTTCTTC. Translating gives CASALNRLAGSDEQFF.

V usage is TRBV5-1 and J usage is TRBJ2-1, with TRBD2 identical over 16 bases. Germline CDR1 is SGHRS and CDR2 is YFSETQ. V was pared by 2 bases and J by 9 bases, with 11 bases of the junction left unmatched. The CDR3 loop spans 18 amino acids. CDR3 protein: CASSLVGLAGGPDFEQFF. The CDR3, as DNA: TGCGCCAGCAGCTTAGTGGGACTAGCGGGAGGGCCAGACTTTGAGCAGTTCTTC.

The chain couples TRBV4-1 to TRBJ1-5; 10 nucleotides match TRBD1. The CDR3 spans 18 residues. Germline CDR1 MGHRA, CDR2 YSYEKL. The V gene end was trimmed by 1 base and the J gene end by 6 bases; junction bases not matched to a gene: 12. Here the CDR3 reads CASSQVSPRQGAVQPQHF. DNA for the CDR3: TGCGCCAGCAGCCAAGTATCGCCCCGACAGGGGGCCGTTCAGCCCCAGCATTTT.

In the case of this clone: Sequence at one end of the junction differs from germline and may be a read error. The DNA of the CDR3 is TGCGCCAGCAGCCCCGCTAGCGGGAGGGTCTCCTTC. Translation gives CASSPASGRVSF. The gene calls are TRBV5-1 and TRBJ2-7; TRBD2 aligns across 12 bases. The CDR3 has 12 residues. CDR1 is SGHRS and CDR2 is YFSETQ in the germline V gene.

This clone was detected many times. The V gene is TRBV5-1, the J gene TRBJ2-4, with D possibly matching TRBD2 (6 bases). Germline-derived CDR1 and CDR2 are SGHRS and YFSETQ. V was shortened by 0 bases and J by 0 bases, with 13 bases between the two germline ends. There are 17 residues in the CDR3. DNA for the CDR3: TGCGCCAGCAGCTTGGTGGGACTGGATCTAGCCAAAAACATTCAGTACTTC. Its translation is CASSLVGLDLAKNIQYF.